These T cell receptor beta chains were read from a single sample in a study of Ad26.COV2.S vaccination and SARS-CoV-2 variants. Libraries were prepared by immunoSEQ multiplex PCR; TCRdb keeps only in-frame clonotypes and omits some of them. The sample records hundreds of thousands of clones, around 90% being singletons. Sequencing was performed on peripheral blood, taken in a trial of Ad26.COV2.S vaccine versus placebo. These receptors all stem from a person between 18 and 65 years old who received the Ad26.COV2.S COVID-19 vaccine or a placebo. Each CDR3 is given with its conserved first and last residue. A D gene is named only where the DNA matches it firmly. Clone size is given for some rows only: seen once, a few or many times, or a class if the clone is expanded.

cdr3_nt: TGTGCCAGCAGTCGTTACACTGAAGCTTTCTTT
cdr3_aa: CASSRYTEAFF
v_call: TRBV6-5
clone_size: NA
j_call: TRBJ1-1
d_call: NA

cdr3_nt: TGTGCCAGCAGCCAAGAAGGCTCCGGGACAATGAACACCGGGGAGCTGTTTTTT
cdr3_aa: CASSQEGSGTMNTGELFF
v_call: TRBV14
clone_size: NA
j_call: TRBJ2-2
d_call: NA

cdr3_nt: TGTGCCAGCAGGAGCCCGGCCAACTATAATTCACCCCTCCACTTT
cdr3_aa: CASRSPANYNSPLHF
v_call: TRBV25-1
clone_size: once
j_call: TRBJ1-6
d_call: NA

cdr3_nt: TGTGCCAGTAGTATCGGGAACACCGGGGAGCTGTTTTTT
cdr3_aa: CASSIGNTGELFF
v_call: TRBV19
clone_size: NA
j_call: TRBJ2-2
d_call: NA

cdr3_nt: TGTGCCACCAGTGATCCTGCTAGGCTCAATGAGCAGTTCTTC
cdr3_aa: CATSDPARLNEQFF
v_call: TRBV24-1
clone_size: NA
j_call: TRBJ2-1
d_call: NA

cdr3_nt: TGTGCCAGCAGCTTAGATCGTGGCTTCCAGGGTCTCCCCTACGAGCAGTACTTC
cdr3_aa: CASSLDRGFQGLPYEQYF
v_call: TRBV11-3
clone_size: NA
j_call: TRBJ2-7
d_call: NA

cdr3_nt: TGTGCCAGCAGCTACAGGGGTTCAGGTTCACCCCTCCACTTT
cdr3_aa: CASSYRGSGSPLHF
v_call: TRBV5-6
clone_size: NA
j_call: TRBJ1-6
d_call: TRBD1

cdr3_nt: TGTGCCAGCTCCTTCAATCGCGGCCAAGAGACCCAGTACTTC
cdr3_aa: CASSFNRGQETQYF
v_call: TRBV18
clone_size: NA
j_call: TRBJ2-5
d_call: NA

cdr3_nt: TGTGCCAGCTCACCTGGGACAGGGACCCCCGCGGTCACCGGGGAGCTGTTTTTT
cdr3_aa: CASSPGTGTPAVTGELFF
v_call: TRBV18
clone_size: NA
j_call: TRBJ2-2
d_call: TRBD1

cdr3_nt: TGTGCCAGCAGTCGGGACAGACCCTACGAGCAGTACTTC
cdr3_aa: CASSRDRPYEQYF
v_call: TRBV7-8
clone_size: NA
j_call: TRBJ2-7
d_call: TRBD1

cdr3_nt: TGTGCCAGCAGTGGAACAGGGTTTAGCAATCAGCCCCAGCATTTT
cdr3_aa: CASSGTGFSNQPQHF
v_call: TRBV27
clone_size: NA
j_call: TRBJ1-5
d_call: NA

cdr3_nt: TGTGCCACCAGTGATGGACATCAGCCCCAGCATTTT
cdr3_aa: CATSDGHQPQHF
v_call: TRBV24-1
clone_size: few
j_call: TRBJ1-5
d_call: NA

cdr3_nt: TGTGCCAGCTCACCGGACAGGGTTTCCTACGAGCAGTACTTC
cdr3_aa: CASSPDRVSYEQYF
v_call: TRBV18
clone_size: once
j_call: TRBJ2-7
d_call: TRBD1

cdr3_nt: TGTGCCAGCAGCCGGGACAGGGTCCCCTATGGCTACACCTTC
cdr3_aa: CASSRDRVPYGYTF
v_call: TRBV28
clone_size: NA
j_call: TRBJ1-2
d_call: TRBD1

cdr3_nt: TGTGCCAGCAGCTTGGCCATCTCGGTAGCGCAAGAGACCCAGTACTTC
cdr3_aa: CASSLAISVAQETQYF
v_call: TRBV5-8
clone_size: NA
j_call: TRBJ2-5
d_call: NA

cdr3_nt: TGCGCCAGCAGCTTGGAGGGGGCACCTAATGAAAAACTGTTTTTT
cdr3_aa: CASSLEGAPNEKLFF
v_call: TRBV5-1
clone_size: NA
j_call: TRBJ1-4
d_call: TRBD1

cdr3_nt: TGTGCCTGGAGTACCTACTCCCTTGAAAAACTGTTTTTT
cdr3_aa: CAWSTYSLEKLFF
v_call: TRBV30
clone_size: NA
j_call: TRBJ1-4
d_call: NA

cdr3_nt: TGCGCCAGCAGCTTTGTAAGGACAGGGTCTAACACTGAAGCTTTCTTT
cdr3_aa: CASSFVRTGSNTEAFF
v_call: TRBV5-1
clone_size: NA
j_call: TRBJ1-1
d_call: TRBD1

cdr3_nt: TGTGCCAGCAGCTTCGGTGCGCGGGTTTTCAGCTACGAGCAGTACTTC
cdr3_aa: CASSFGARVFSYEQYF
v_call: TRBV7-2
clone_size: NA
j_call: TRBJ2-7
d_call: NA

cdr3_nt: TGTGCTAGTGGCCTCGGACTAGCGGGTTACAATGAGCAGTTCTTC
cdr3_aa: CASGLGLAGYNEQFF
v_call: TRBV12-5
clone_size: NA
j_call: TRBJ2-1
d_call: TRBD2

cdr3_nt: TGTGCCAGTAGGATTATAGCGGGGGGGAACAATGAGCAGTTCTTC
cdr3_aa: CASRIIAGGNNEQFF
v_call: TRBV19
clone_size: NA
j_call: TRBJ2-1
d_call: TRBD2

cdr3_nt: TGCAGCGTTGAAGGCAGGTTTAACACTGAAGCTTTCTTT
cdr3_aa: CSVEGRFNTEAFF
v_call: TRBV29-1
clone_size: NA
j_call: TRBJ1-1
d_call: NA

cdr3_nt: TGCGCCAGCAGCCATGACCCGGGACAGGGAATCAATGGCTACACCTTC
cdr3_aa: CASSHDPGQGINGYTF
v_call: TRBV4-1
clone_size: NA
j_call: TRBJ1-2
d_call: TRBD1

cdr3_nt: TGTGCCTGGAGTGTCCGGGCAGTTACTGAAAAACTGTTTTTT
cdr3_aa: CAWSVRAVTEKLFF
v_call: TRBV30
clone_size: NA
j_call: TRBJ1-4
d_call: NA

cdr3_nt: TGTGCCAGAAGCTTCCGAGGTAGGGAGATCTACGAGCAGTACTTC
cdr3_aa: CARSFRGREIYEQYF
v_call: TRBV7-5
clone_size: NA
j_call: TRBJ2-7
d_call: NA

cdr3_nt: TGCAGCGCCGCAAAGCGGGAGGGTCTCCATGAGCAGTTCTTC
cdr3_aa: CSAAKREGLHEQFF
v_call: TRBV29-1
clone_size: NA
j_call: TRBJ2-1
d_call: TRBD2

cdr3_nt: TGTGCCTGGAGTGAAACCGGGACAACGAGGGGCTACACCTTC
cdr3_aa: CAWSETGTTRGYTF
v_call: TRBV30
clone_size: NA
j_call: TRBJ1-2
d_call: NA

cdr3_nt: TGCAGTGCTCTTGGCTCCAATGAGCAGTTCTTC
cdr3_aa: CSALGSNEQFF
v_call: TRBV20-1
clone_size: NA
j_call: TRBJ2-1
d_call: NA

cdr3_nt: TGTGCCAGCCAGACAGGGTTGGCGGTAGGTCAGCCCCAGCATTTT
cdr3_aa: CASQTGLAVGQPQHF
v_call: TRBV19
clone_size: NA
j_call: TRBJ1-5
d_call: TRBD1

cdr3_nt: TGTGCCACCAACAGGGCCTACGAGCAGTACTTC
cdr3_aa: CATNRAYEQYF
v_call: TRBV24-1
clone_size: NA
j_call: TRBJ2-7
d_call: NA

cdr3_nt: TGTGCCAGCAGCGGAGTGGGCGACAGTCTACTCTATGGCTACACCTTC
cdr3_aa: CASSGVGDSLLYGYTF
v_call: TRBV7-6
clone_size: NA
j_call: TRBJ1-2
d_call: NA

cdr3_nt: TGTGCCAGTAGTACTCAGGGCGGTTCACCCCTCCACTTT
cdr3_aa: CASSTQGGSPLHF
v_call: TRBV19
clone_size: NA
j_call: TRBJ1-6
d_call: NA

cdr3_nt: TGTGCCACCAGTGATCCAACCGGAAGGGGAGATACGCAGTATTTT
cdr3_aa: CATSDPTGRGDTQYF
v_call: TRBV24-1
clone_size: NA
j_call: TRBJ2-3
d_call: NA

cdr3_nt: TGTGCCAGCAGTTACCCCACAGGGCCGGGACTAGCATCCGAGGGCTACGAGCAGTACTTC
cdr3_aa: CASSYPTGPGLASEGYEQYF
v_call: TRBV6-2/TRBV6-3
clone_size: NA
j_call: TRBJ2-7
d_call: TRBD2

cdr3_nt: TGCGCCAGCAGCCAAATGAGCGGGGAGGCCTTTGGGACCCAGTACTTC
cdr3_aa: CASSQMSGEAFGTQYF
v_call: TRBV4-3
clone_size: NA
j_call: TRBJ2-5
d_call: TRBD2

cdr3_nt: TGTGCCAGCAGCTGGGACATAGAGAACACTGAAGCTTTCTTT
cdr3_aa: CASSWDIENTEAFF
v_call: TRBV5-4
clone_size: NA
j_call: TRBJ1-1
d_call: NA

cdr3_nt: TGCGCCAGCAGCCACCGGACGGACCGGGTTGAAGCTTTCTTT
cdr3_aa: CASSHRTDRVEAFF
v_call: TRBV5-1
clone_size: NA
j_call: TRBJ1-1
d_call: NA

cdr3_nt: TGTGCCAGCAGCCAAGAAGGGTCCGGGCTGGAGACCCAGTACTTC
cdr3_aa: CASSQEGSGLETQYF
v_call: TRBV3-1/TRBV3-2
clone_size: once
j_call: TRBJ2-5
d_call: NA

cdr3_nt: TGTGCCAGCAGCCACGAACCCGCTGGGAAGATTGGCTACACCTTC
cdr3_aa: CASSHEPAGKIGYTF
v_call: TRBV3-1/TRBV3-2
clone_size: once
j_call: TRBJ1-2
d_call: NA

cdr3_nt: TGTGCCAGCAGCCAAGCTCGAGCAGGTAGCGGGAGGAACACAGATACGCAGTATTTT
cdr3_aa: CASSQARAGSGRNTDTQYF
v_call: TRBV3-1/TRBV3-2
clone_size: NA
j_call: TRBJ2-3
d_call: TRBD2

cdr3_nt: TGTGCCAGCAGGGGGACAGGGAACTACGAGCAGTACTTC
cdr3_aa: CASRGTGNYEQYF
v_call: TRBV27
clone_size: NA
j_call: TRBJ2-7
d_call: TRBD1

cdr3_nt: TGTGCCAGCAGCGTAGCCCAGGGAAGAGAGACCCAGTACTTC
cdr3_aa: CASSVAQGRETQYF
v_call: TRBV9
clone_size: NA
j_call: TRBJ2-5
d_call: NA

cdr3_nt: TGTGCCAGTAGTATCGTGGCTAGCGGTACGAACACCGGGGAGCTGTTTTTT
cdr3_aa: CASSIVASGTNTGELFF
v_call: TRBV19
clone_size: NA
j_call: TRBJ2-2
d_call: TRBD2

cdr3_nt: TGTGCCAGCAGTTTACGACAGGGTAAAAACTACAATGAGCAGTTCTTC
cdr3_aa: CASSLRQGKNYNEQFF
v_call: TRBV27
clone_size: NA
j_call: TRBJ2-1
d_call: TRBD1

cdr3_nt: TGTGCCAGTAGAGGGACGAGGAGCTACACAGATACGCAGTATTTT
cdr3_aa: CASRGTRSYTDTQYF
v_call: TRBV19
clone_size: NA
j_call: TRBJ2-3
d_call: NA